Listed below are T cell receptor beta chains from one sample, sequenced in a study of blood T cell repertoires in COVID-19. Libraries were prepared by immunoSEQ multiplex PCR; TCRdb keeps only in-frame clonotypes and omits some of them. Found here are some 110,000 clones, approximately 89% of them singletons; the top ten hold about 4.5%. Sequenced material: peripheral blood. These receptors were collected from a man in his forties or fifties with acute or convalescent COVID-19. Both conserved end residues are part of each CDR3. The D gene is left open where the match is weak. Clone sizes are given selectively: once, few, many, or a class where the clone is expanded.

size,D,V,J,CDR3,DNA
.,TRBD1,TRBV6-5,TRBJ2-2,CASSRGQGAIGELFF,TGTGCCAGCAGCCGCGGACAGGGGGCAATCGGGGAGCTGTTTTTT
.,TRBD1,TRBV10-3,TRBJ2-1,CAISESAPGGEGEQFF,TGTGCCATCAGTGAGTCCGCGCCAGGGGGCGAGGGTGAGCAGTTCTTC
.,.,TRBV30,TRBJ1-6,CAWRPPSSSYNSPLHF,TGTGCCTGGAGGCCCCCGAGTAGCTCCTATAATTCACCCCTCCACTTT
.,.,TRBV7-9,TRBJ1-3,CASSPQGISGNTIYF,TGTGCCAGCAGTCCCCAGGGTATCTCTGGAAACACCATATATTTT
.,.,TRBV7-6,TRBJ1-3,CASSSQWGNTIYF,TGTGCCAGCAGCTCGCAGTGGGGAAACACCATATATTTT
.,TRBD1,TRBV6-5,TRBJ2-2,CASSYSGQVTGELFF,TGTGCCAGCAGTTACTCGGGACAGGTGACCGGGGAGCTGTTTTTT
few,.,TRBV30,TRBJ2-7,CAWRDRAYEQYF,TGTGCCTGGAGGGACAGAGCCTACGAGCAGTACTTC
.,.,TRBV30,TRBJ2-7,CAWSVGVEQYF,TGTGCCTGGAGTGTAGGGGTTGAGCAGTACTTC
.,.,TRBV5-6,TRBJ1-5,CASSFSRQANQPQHF,TGTGCCAGCAGCTTCTCTCGACAGGCTAATCAGCCCCAGCATTTT
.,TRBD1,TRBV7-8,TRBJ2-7,CASSLSRTGGSEQYF,TGTGCCAGCAGCTTAAGTAGGACAGGGGGCTCCGAGCAGTACTTC
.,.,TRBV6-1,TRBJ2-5,CASSELSGVTGETQYF,TGTGCCAGCAGTGAACTCAGCGGTGTCACGGGAGAGACCCAGTACTTC
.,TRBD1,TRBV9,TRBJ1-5,CASSLGTGGNQPQHF,TGTGCCAGCAGCCTCGGGACAGGGGGCAATCAGCCCCAGCATTTT
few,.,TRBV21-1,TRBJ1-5,CASSKIERNQPQHF,TGTGCCAGCAGCAAAATTGAGAGGAATCAGCCCCAGCATTTT
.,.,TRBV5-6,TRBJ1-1,CASSQSQGQNTEAFF,TGTGCCAGCAGCCAATCCCAGGGGCAGAACACTGAAGCTTTCTTT
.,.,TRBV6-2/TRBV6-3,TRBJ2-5,CASSYGGAVETQYF,TGTGCCAGCAGTTACGGTGGGGCCGTAGAGACCCAGTACTTC